This is a list of T cell receptor beta chains from one sample in a study of blood T cell repertoires in COVID-19. Assay used: immunoSEQ multiplex PCR; TCRdb lists only in-frame clones, some missing. Seen here are a few hundred thousand clones, roughly 88% observed once, and the top ten hold 0.8%. Sample: peripheral blood. These receptors were taken from a woman aged 25 to 39 with acute or convalescent COVID-19. The CDR3 runs from the conserved cysteine through the conserved F or W. A D gene is named only where the DNA matches it firmly. Size tells how often a clone was seen (once, few, many) or the class of an expanded clone, and some rows leave it out.

CDR3 | DNA | length | size | J | D | V
CASSLSIQDYEQYF | TGTGCCAGCAGCTTATCGATACAGGATTACGAGCAGTACTTC | 14 | once | TRBJ2-7 | . | TRBV7-2
CASSPGTGNQPQHF | TGTGCCAGCAGCCCCGGGACAGGGAATCAGCCCCAGCATTTT | 14 | . | TRBJ1-5 | TRBD1 | TRBV3-1/TRBV3-2
CASSSGTSGRQETQYF | TGTGCCAGTAGTAGCGGGACTAGCGGAAGGCAAGAGACCCAGTACTTC | 16 | . | TRBJ2-5 | TRBD2 | TRBV19
CASSSSGGQYF | TGTGCCAGCAGTTCCAGCGGCGGGCAGTACTTC | 11 | . | TRBJ2-7 | . | TRBV12-3/TRBV12-4
CASSLSGRVYETQYF | TGTGCCAGCAGCCTTAGCGGGAGGGTATACGAGACCCAGTACTTC | 15 | . | TRBJ2-5 | TRBD2 | TRBV11-2
CASSLGGGNSPLHF | TGTGCCAGCAGTTTAGGGGGAGGTAATTCACCCCTCCACTTT | 14 | . | TRBJ1-6 | . | TRBV28
CASSPRVAATSYEQYF | TGTGCCAGCTCACCCAGGGTAGCGGCGACCTCCTACGAGCAGTACTTC | 16 | once | TRBJ2-7 | . | TRBV18
CASSLIRGRTYNEQFF | TGTGCCAGCAGCTTAATCCGCGGGAGAACCTACAATGAGCAGTTCTTC | 16 | . | TRBJ2-1 | TRBD2 | TRBV7-8
CASRLTGNTEAFF | TGTGCCAGCAGGCTAACAGGGAACACTGAAGCTTTCTTT | 13 | . | TRBJ1-1 | . | TRBV14
CASSVAPPLEQYF | TGTGCCAGCAGCGTAGCTCCCCCTCTCGAGCAGTACTTC | 13 | once | TRBJ2-7 | . | TRBV9
CASSILTGTGETQYF | TGTGCCAGTAGTATCCTGACCGGCACGGGAGAGACCCAGTACTTC | 15 | . | TRBJ2-5 | . | TRBV19
CASSGPSGRNYNEQFF | TGTGCCAGCAGCGGTCCGAGCGGGAGGAACTACAATGAGCAGTTCTTC | 16 | once | TRBJ2-1 | TRBD2 | TRBV7-9
CASSLGVRTDGNTIYF | TGTGCCAGCAGCTTAGGTGTTCGGACAGATGGAAACACCATATATTTT | 16 | . | TRBJ1-3 | . | TRBV11-3
CASSPRLGQGPGNTIYF | TGTGCCAGCTCACCACGGTTGGGACAGGGTCCTGGAAACACCATATATTTT | 17 | . | TRBJ1-3 | TRBD1 | TRBV18
CASTPPGTRVQYF | TGTGCCAGCACCCCCCCGGGGACTAGGGTTCAGTACTTC | 13 | . | TRBJ2-4 | TRBD2 | TRBV5-4
CASSPRTGYTGELFF | TGTGCCAGCTCACCCCGGACTGGCTACACCGGGGAGCTGTTTTTT | 15 | . | TRBJ2-2 | . | TRBV18
CAWGLASETQYF | TGTGCCTGGGGACTAGCGTCGGAGACCCAGTACTTC | 12 | . | TRBJ2-5 | TRBD2 | TRBV30
CASSFSLAGVGEQFF | TGCGCCAGCAGCTTTTCACTAGCGGGAGTTGGTGAGCAGTTCTTC | 15 | . | TRBJ2-1 | TRBD2 | TRBV5-1
CASEQGGNQPQHF | TGTGCTAGTGAACAGGGGGGCAATCAGCCCCAGCATTTT | 13 | once | TRBJ1-5 | TRBD1 | TRBV12-5
CASSQSTDTQYF | TGTGCCAGTAGTCAGAGCACAGATACGCAGTATTTT | 12 | . | TRBJ2-3 | . | TRBV19
CAWSVGPGNTIYF | TGTGCCTGGAGTGTGGGCCCCGGAAACACCATATATTTT | 13 | . | TRBJ1-3 | . | TRBV30
CASSLRSGLLPQHF | TGTGCCAGCAGTTTACGGTCAGGGTTGTTGCCCCAGCATTTT | 14 | . | TRBJ1-5 | . | TRBV27
CASSKGTGGTNVDNEQFF | TGTGCCAGCAGCAAAGGGACAGGGGGGACTAACGTTGACAATGAGCAGTTCTTC | 18 | . | TRBJ2-1 | . | TRBV21-1
CAIRDNSNQPQHF | TGTGCCATCAGGGACAATAGCAATCAGCCCCAGCATTTT | 13 | . | TRBJ1-5 | . | TRBV10-3
CASSLGQGALNEQFF | TGTGCCAGCAGCTTAGGACAGGGGGCTTTGAATGAGCAGTTCTTC | 15 | . | TRBJ2-1 | TRBD1 | TRBV7-6
CASSTRLAAGQFF | TGTGCCAGCAGTACAAGACTAGCGGCCGGGCAGTTCTTC | 13 | . | TRBJ2-1 | TRBD2 | TRBV6-2/TRBV6-3
CASSVDQVSSGNTIYF | TGTGCCAGCAGCGTAGATCAGGTTAGCTCTGGAAACACCATATATTTT | 16 | once | TRBJ1-3 | . | TRBV9
CASGLADSAYEQYF | TGTGCTAGTGGTTTGGCGGACAGTGCCTACGAGCAGTACTTC | 14 | . | TRBJ2-7 | . | TRBV12-5
CASRRPGLAKNIQYF | TGTGCCAGCAGGCGACCAGGGCTAGCGAAAAACATTCAGTACTTC | 15 | . | TRBJ2-4 | . | TRBV11-2
CASSFNADLRAETQYF | TGTGCCAGCAGCTTCAACGCGGATCTACGAGCGGAGACCCAGTACTTC | 16 | . | TRBJ2-5 | . | TRBV11-2
CASSQDTRRNSPLHF | TGTGCCAGCAGCCAAGATACTCGTCGTAATTCACCCCTCCACTTT | 15 | . | TRBJ1-6 | . | TRBV14
CASSELYSYGYTF | TGTGCCAGCAGTGAACTGTACTCCTATGGCTACACCTTC | 13 | once | TRBJ1-2 | . | TRBV12-3/TRBV12-4
CAREGTTNEKLFF | TGCGCCAGAGAGGGAACAACTAATGAAAAACTGTTTTTT | 13 | . | TRBJ1-4 | . | TRBV4-1
CASSELLFGELFF | TGTGCCAGCAGTGAACTCCTATTCGGGGAGCTGTTTTTT | 13 | . | TRBJ2-2 | . | TRBV6-1
CASSSTPAPLVAGKNEQFF | TGCGCCAGCAGCTCCACACCCGCCCCGCTTGTAGCCGGGAAAAATGAGCAGTTCTTC | 19 | once | TRBJ2-1 | . | TRBV5-1
CAISEGRGGPSTDTQYF | TGTGCCATCAGTGAGGGTCGAGGGGGCCCTAGCACAGATACGCAGTATTTT | 17 | once | TRBJ2-3 | TRBD1 | TRBV10-3
CASSEGASGHYEQYF | TGTGCCAGCAGTGAAGGGGCTAGCGGCCACTACGAGCAGTACTTC | 15 | . | TRBJ2-7 | TRBD2 | TRBV6-1
CASSLELARFDNEQFF | TGTGCCAGCAGCTTAGAACTAGCTCGTTTCGACAATGAGCAGTTCTTC | 16 | . | TRBJ2-1 | . | TRBV11-2
CASSALGQISGANVLTF | TGTGCCAGCAGCGCTTTAGGACAGATCTCTGGGGCCAACGTCCTGACTTTC | 17 | few | TRBJ2-6 | . | TRBV9
CASTTGQGWDKAFF | TGCGCCAGCACCACCGGACAGGGGTGGGATAAAGCTTTCTTT | 14 | . | TRBJ1-1 | TRBD1 | TRBV5-1
CASSPSGMNTEAFF | TGTGCCAGCTCACCAAGCGGGATGAACACTGAAGCTTTCTTT | 14 | . | TRBJ1-1 | . | TRBV18
CASSLSDRGRTGELFF | TGTGCCAGCAGCTTGTCTGACAGGGGGCGCACCGGGGAGCTGTTTTTT | 16 | once | TRBJ2-2 | TRBD1 | TRBV7-9